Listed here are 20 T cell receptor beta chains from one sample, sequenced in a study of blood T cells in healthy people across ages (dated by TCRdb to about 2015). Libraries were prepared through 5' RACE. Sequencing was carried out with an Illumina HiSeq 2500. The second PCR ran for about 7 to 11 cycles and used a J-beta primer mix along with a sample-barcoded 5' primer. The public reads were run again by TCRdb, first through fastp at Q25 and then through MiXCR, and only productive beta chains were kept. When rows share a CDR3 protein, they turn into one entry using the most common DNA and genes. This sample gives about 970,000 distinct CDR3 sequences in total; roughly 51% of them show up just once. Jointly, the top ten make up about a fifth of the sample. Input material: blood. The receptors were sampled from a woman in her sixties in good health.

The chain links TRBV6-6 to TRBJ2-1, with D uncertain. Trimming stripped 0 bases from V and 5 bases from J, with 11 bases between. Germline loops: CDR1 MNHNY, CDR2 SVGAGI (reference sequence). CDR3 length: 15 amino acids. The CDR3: CASSYSADPNNEQFF. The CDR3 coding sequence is TGTGCCAGCAGTTACTCGGCGGATCCCAACAATGAGCAGTTCTTC.

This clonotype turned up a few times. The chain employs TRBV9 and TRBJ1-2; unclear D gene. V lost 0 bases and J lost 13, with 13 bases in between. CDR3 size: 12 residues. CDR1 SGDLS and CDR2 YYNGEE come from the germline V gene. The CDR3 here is CASSVVNRWPTF. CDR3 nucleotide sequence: TGTGCCAGCAGCGTAGTAAACCGATGGCCCACCTTC.

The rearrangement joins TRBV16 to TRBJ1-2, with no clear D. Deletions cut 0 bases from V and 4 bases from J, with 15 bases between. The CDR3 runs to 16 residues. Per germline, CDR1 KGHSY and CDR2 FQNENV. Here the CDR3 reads CASSQSSSRSLYGYTF. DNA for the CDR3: TGTGCCAGCAGCCAATCTTCCAGCAGGTCCCTCTATGGCTACACCTTC. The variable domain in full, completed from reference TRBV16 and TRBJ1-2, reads GEEVAQTPKHLVRGEGQKAKLYCAPIKGHSYVFWYQQVLKNEFKFLISFQNENVFDETGMPKERFSAKCLPNSPCSLEIQATKLEDSAVYFCASSQSSSRSLYGYTFGSGTRLTVV.

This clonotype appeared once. The CDR3 coding sequence is TGTGCCAGCAGTACCTCCGGCAGGGGGCGATACGAGCAGTACTTC. Protein: CASSTSGRGRYEQYF. The chain combines TRBV6-2 or TRBV6-3 with TRBJ2-7; 8 bases are a match to TRBD1. The CDR3 totals 15 residues. The germline V gene has CDR1 MNHEY and CDR2 SVGEGT. V gave up 5 bases and J gave up 4 bases; unmatched junction bases: 10.

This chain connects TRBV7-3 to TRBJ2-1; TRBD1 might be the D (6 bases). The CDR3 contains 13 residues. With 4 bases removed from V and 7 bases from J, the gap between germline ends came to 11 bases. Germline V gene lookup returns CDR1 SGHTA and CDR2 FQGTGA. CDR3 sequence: CASSSSTGNEQFF. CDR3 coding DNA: TGTGCCAGCAGCTCCTCCACAGGGAATGAGCAGTTCTTC. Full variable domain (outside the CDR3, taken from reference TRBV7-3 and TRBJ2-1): GAGVSQTPSNKVTEKGKYVELRCDPISGHTALYWYRQSLGQGPEFLIYFQGTGAADDSGLPNDRFFAVRPEGSVSTLKIQRTERGDSAVYLCASSSSTGNEQFFGPGTRLTVL.

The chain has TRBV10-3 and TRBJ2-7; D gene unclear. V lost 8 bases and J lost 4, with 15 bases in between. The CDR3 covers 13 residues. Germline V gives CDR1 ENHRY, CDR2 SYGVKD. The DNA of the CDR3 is TGTGCCATCTCGGACCCTAAAGTGTACGAGCAGTACTTC. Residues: CAISDPKVYEQYF.

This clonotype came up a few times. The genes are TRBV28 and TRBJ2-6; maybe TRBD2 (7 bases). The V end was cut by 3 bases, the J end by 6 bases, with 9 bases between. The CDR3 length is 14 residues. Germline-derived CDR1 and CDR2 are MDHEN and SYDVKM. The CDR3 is CASSFGGQANVLTF. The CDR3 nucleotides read TGTGCCAGCAGTTTCGGGGGGCAGGCCAACGTCCTGACTTTC.

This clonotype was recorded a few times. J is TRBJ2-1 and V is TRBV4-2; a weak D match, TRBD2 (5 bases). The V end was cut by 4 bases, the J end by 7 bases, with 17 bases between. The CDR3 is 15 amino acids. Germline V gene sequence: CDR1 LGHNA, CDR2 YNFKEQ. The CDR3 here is CASSPRLRAGNEQFF. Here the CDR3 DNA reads TGTGCCAGCAGCCCCCGGTTGAGGGCCGGTAATGAGCAGTTCTTC.

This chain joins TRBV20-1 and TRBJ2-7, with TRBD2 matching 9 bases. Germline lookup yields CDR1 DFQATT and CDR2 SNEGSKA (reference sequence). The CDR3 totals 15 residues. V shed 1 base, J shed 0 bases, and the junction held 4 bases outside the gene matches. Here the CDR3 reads CSARGLAEASYEQYF. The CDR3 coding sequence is TGCAGTGCTAGAGGACTAGCGGAGGCCTCCTACGAGCAGTACTTC.

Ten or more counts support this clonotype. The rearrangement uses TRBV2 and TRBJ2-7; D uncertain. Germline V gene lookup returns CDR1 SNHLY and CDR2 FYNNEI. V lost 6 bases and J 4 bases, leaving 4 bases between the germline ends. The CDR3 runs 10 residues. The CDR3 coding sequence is TGTGCCAGCAGCGTATACGAGCAGTACTTC. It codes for CASSVYEQYF.

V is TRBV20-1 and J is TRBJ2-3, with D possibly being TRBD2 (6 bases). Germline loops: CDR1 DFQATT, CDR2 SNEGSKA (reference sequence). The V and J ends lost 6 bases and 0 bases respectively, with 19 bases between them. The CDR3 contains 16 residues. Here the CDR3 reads CSAPAREATSTDTQYF. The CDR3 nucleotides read TGCAGTGCCCCAGCGAGGGAGGCCACTAGCACAGATACGCAGTATTTT.

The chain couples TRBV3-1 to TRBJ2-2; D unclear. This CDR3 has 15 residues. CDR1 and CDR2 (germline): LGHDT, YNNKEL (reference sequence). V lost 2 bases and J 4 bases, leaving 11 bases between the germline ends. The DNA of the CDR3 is TGTGCCAGCAGCCAACAGAGGAAGCCCACCGGGGAGCTGTTTTTT. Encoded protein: CASSQQRKPTGELFF.

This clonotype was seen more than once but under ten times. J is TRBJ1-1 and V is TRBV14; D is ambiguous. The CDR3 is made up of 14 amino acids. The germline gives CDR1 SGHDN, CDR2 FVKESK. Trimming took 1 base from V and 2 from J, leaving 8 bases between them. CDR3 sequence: CASSQVWGNTEAFF. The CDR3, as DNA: TGTGCCAGCAGCCAAGTATGGGGTAACACTGAAGCTTTCTTT.

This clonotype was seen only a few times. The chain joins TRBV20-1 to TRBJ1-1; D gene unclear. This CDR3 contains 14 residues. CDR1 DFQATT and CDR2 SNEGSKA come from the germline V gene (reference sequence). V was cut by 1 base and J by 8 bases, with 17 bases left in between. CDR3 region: CSARVSSSRSEAFF. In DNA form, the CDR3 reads TGCAGTGCTAGAGTCTCGAGTAGCAGGTCCGAAGCTTTCTTT.

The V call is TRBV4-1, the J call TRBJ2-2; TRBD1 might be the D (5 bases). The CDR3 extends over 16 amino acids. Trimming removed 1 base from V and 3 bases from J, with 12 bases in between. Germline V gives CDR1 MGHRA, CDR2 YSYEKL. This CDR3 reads CASSQGQPVDTGELFF. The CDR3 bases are TGCGCCAGCAGCCAAGGACAGCCCGTGGACACCGGGGAGCTGTTTTTT.

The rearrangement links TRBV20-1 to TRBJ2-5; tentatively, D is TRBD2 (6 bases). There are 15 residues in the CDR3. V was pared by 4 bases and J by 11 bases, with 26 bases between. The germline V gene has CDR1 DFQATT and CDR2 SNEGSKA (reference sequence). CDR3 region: CSAKTPSVSLYLQYF. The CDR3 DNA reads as TGCAGTGCTAAGACCCCTAGCGTTTCGCTTTATTTGCAGTACTTC.

The CDR3 region has the DNA TGTGCCAGCAGTTACGCCCCCGGACAGGGCGGAGGCTACACCTTC. Residues: CASSYAPGQGGGYTF. The J gene is TRBJ1-2, the V gene TRBV6-5; 8 nucleotides agree with TRBD1. This CDR3 has 15 amino acids. The V and J ends lost 2 bases and 8 bases, in that order; junction bases with no gene match: 10. The germline V gene has CDR1 MNHEY and CDR2 SVGAGI.

The DNA for the CDR3 is TGTGCCAGCTCCTACCTGGGGACTAGCGGGAGGAGGAGGACAGATACGCAGTATTTT. This encodes CASSYLGTSGRRRTDTQYF. This sequence joins TRBV7-9 and TRBJ2-3, with TRBD2 matching 15 bases. The CDR3 loop spans 19 amino acids. Looked up from germline, CDR1 is SEHNR and CDR2 is FQNEAQ (reference sequence). V was clipped by 8 bases and J by 3 bases; unmatched bases: 15.

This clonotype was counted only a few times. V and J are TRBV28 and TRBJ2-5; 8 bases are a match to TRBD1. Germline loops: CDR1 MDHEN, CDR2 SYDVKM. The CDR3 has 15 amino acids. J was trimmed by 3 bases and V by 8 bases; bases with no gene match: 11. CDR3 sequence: CASAGWGTGEETQYF. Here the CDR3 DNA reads TGTGCCAGCGCTGGGTGGGGGACAGGCGAAGAGACCCAGTACTTC.

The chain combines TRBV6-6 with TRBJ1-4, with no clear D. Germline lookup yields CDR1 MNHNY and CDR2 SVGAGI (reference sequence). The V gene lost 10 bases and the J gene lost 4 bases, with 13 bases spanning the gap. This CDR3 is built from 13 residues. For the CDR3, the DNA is TGTGCCACCGAAAGCCTTAATAATGAAAAACTGTTTTTT. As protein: CATESLNNEKLFF.